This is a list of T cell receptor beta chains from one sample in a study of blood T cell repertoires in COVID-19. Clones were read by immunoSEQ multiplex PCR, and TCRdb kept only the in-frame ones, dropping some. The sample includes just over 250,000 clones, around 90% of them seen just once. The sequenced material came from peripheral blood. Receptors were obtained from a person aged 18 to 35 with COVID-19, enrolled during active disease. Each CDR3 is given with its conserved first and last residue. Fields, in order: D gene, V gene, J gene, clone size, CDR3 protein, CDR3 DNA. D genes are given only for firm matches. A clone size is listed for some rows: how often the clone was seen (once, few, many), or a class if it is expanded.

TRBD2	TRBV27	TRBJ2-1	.	CASSVRPGLAGGDNEQFF	TGTGCCAGCAGTGTAAGACCGGGACTAGCGGGAGGCGACAATGAGCAGTTCTTC
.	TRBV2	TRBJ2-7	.	CASSGITGQGEQYF	TGTGCCAGCAGTGGCATCACAGGGCAGGGCGAGCAGTACTTC
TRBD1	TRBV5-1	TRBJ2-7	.	CASRQRGTASYEQYF	TGCGCCAGCAGACAGAGAGGGACAGCCTCCTACGAGCAGTACTTC
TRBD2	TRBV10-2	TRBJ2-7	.	CASSVGTSGPYEQYF	TGCGCCAGCAGTGTTGGGACTAGCGGACCCTACGAGCAGTACTTC
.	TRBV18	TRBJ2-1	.	CASSPSEGNEQFF	TGTGCCAGCTCACCGTCGGAGGGGAACGAGCAGTTCTTC
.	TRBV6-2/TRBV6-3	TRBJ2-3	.	CASSLLDTQYF	TGTGCCAGCAGCCTTCTTGATACGCAGTATTTT
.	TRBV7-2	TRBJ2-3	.	CASSLYQLANTDTQYF	TGTGCCAGCAGCTTATACCAACTAGCCAACACAGATACGCAGTATTTT
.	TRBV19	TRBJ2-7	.	CASSKTSYEQYF	TGTGCCAGTAGTAAAACATCCTACGAGCAGTACTTC
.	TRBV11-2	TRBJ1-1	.	CASSLVFEAFF	TGTGCCAGCAGCTTAGTGTTCGAGGCTTTCTTT
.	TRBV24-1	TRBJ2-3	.	CATSSGATDTQYF	TGTGCCACCAGTTCGGGAGCGACAGATACGCAGTATTTT
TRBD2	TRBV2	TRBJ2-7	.	CASSPRWLAGVFYEQYF	TGTGCCAGCAGTCCCCGGTGGCTAGCGGGAGTCTTCTACGAGCAGTACTTC
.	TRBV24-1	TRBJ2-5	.	CATSDVRIQETQYF	TGTGCCACCAGTGATGTGAGGATCCAAGAGACCCAGTACTTC
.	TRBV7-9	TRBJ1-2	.	CASSPRGAGYGYTF	TGTGCCAGCAGCCCCCGGGGGGCCGGCTATGGCTACACCTTC
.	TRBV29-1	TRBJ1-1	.	CSDSTRSEAFF	TGCAGCGATTCAACGCGGTCTGAAGCTTTCTTT
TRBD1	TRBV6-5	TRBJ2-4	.	CASSYTDRGGDIQYF	TGTGCCAGCAGTTACACTGACAGGGGGGGAGACATTCAGTACTTC
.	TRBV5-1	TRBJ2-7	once	CASSLDPSSEQYF	TGCGCCAGCAGCTTGGACCCCTCCAGTGAGCAGTACTTC
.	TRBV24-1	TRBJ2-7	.	CATSDPGGVNSHEQYF	TGTGCCACCAGTGACCCCGGAGGGGTCAACTCCCACGAGCAGTACTTC
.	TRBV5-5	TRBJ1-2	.	CASSLWGDYGYTF	TGTGCCAGCAGCTTGTGGGGGGACTATGGCTACACCTTC
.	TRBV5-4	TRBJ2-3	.	CASSQGLSTDTQYF	TGTGCCAGCAGTCAGGGACTTAGCACAGATACGCAGTATTTT
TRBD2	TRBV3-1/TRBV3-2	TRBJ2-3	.	CASSQDGLAGSTDTQYF	TGTGCCAGCAGCCAAGATGGACTAGCGGGAAGCACAGATACGCAGTATTTT
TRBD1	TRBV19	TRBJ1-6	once	CASSPRDRGRGGSPLHF	TGTGCCAGTAGTCCGAGGGACAGGGGGCGCGGTGGATCACCCCTCCACTTT
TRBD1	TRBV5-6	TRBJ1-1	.	CASSFFAGGMNTEAFF	TGTGCCAGCAGCTTTTTCGCAGGGGGTATGAACACTGAAGCTTTCTTT
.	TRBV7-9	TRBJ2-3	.	CASSLYVAGVATDTQYF	TGTGCCAGCAGCTTATATGTGGCAGGGGTTGCGACAGATACGCAGTATTTT
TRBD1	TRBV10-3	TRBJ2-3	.	CAIRDRGGADTQYF	TGTGCCATCAGGGACAGGGGAGGTGCAGATACGCAGTATTTT
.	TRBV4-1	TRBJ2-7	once	CASRDSLTDEQYF	TGCGCCAGCAGGGACAGTCTAACCGACGAGCAGTACTTC
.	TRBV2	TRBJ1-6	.	CASSVGGRSDYSPLHF	TGTGCCAGCAGTGTTGGTGGGAGAAGTGATTATTCACCCCTCCACTTT
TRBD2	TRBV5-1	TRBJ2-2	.	CASSQTSGSSGELFF	TGCGCCAGCAGCCAGACTAGCGGGAGCTCCGGGGAGCTGTTTTTT
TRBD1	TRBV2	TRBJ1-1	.	CASRQGEVVTEAFF	TGTGCCAGCAGACAGGGGGAGGTTGTCACTGAAGCTTTCTTT
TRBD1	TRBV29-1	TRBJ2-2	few	CSVAGQGNTGELFF	TGCAGCGTCGCGGGACAGGGGAACACCGGGGAGCTGTTTTTT
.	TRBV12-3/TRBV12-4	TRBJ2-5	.	CASSQFTSETQYF	TGTGCCAGCAGCCAGTTTACCTCAGAGACCCAGTACTTC
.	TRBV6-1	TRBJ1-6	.	CASSEFGEGRVLTLHF	TGTGCCAGCAGTGAATTTGGGGAGGGGAGAGTTCTGACCCTCCACTTT
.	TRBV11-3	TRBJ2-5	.	CASSSTGSRETQYF	TGTGCCAGCAGCTCTACAGGGAGTCGGGAGACCCAGTACTTC
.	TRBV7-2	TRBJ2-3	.	CASSGFRGRYTDTQYF	TGTGCCAGCAGCGGCTTTAGAGGCAGATACACAGATACGCAGTATTTT
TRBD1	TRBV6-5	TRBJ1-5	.	CASSRGYSNQPQHF	TGTGCCAGCAGCAGGGGGTATAGCAATCAGCCCCAGCATTTT
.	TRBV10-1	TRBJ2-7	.	CASSDGYEQYF	TGCGCCAGCAGTGACGGCTACGAGCAGTACTTC